This is a list of T cell receptor beta chains from one sample in a study of cytomegalovirus exposure and HLA in healthy donors. The data were produced by immunoSEQ multiplex PCR, yet TCRdb's version contains in-frame clones alone and is incomplete. This sample lists 150,000 or so clones; its ten largest clones have approximately 1.7%. Specimen: PBMCs. Receptors originate from a man aged 18 to 35 in good health and CMV-seronegative. Both conserved end residues are part of each CDR3. The D gene is left open where the match is weak.

cdr3_nt	cdr3_aa	v_call	d_call	j_call
TGTGCCATCGTCGAGCGCAGGGAAGAGACCCAGTACTTC	CAIVERREETQYF	TRBV10-3	NA	TRBJ2-5
TGTGCCACCACGGGACAGATCTACGAGCAGTACTTC	CATTGQIYEQYF	TRBV28	TRBD1	TRBJ2-7
TGTGCCAGCAGCTTAACCACTCGAGGCAATGAGCAGTTCTTC	CASSLTTRGNEQFF	TRBV7-3	NA	TRBJ2-1
TGTGCCTACCGTCAGCGAGAGCAGTTCTTC	CAYRQREQFF	TRBV30	NA	TRBJ2-1
TGTGCCGCTAAGAGCGGCCTGAGCACAGATACGCAGTATTTT	CAAKSGLSTDTQYF	TRBV6-5	NA	TRBJ2-3
TGTGCCAGCGCCTTGTGGGGGGGCGGCAGGCAAAAACTAAAACTGTTTTTT	CASALWGGGRQKLKLFF	TRBV28	NA	TRBJ1-4
TGCGCCAGCAGCTTGGTCACGGACAGCTATGGCTACACCTTC	CASSLVTDSYGYTF	TRBV5-1	NA	TRBJ1-2
TGTGCCAGCTGGGGCTCGAGATTCTCTGGAAACACCATATATTTT	CASWGSRFSGNTIYF	TRBV27	NA	TRBJ1-3
TGTGCCAGTAGTCCCACCCTCAGGGGGCTGAACAATGAGCAGTTCTTC	CASSPTLRGLNNEQFF	TRBV19	TRBD1	TRBJ2-1
TGTGCCAGCCAGGGACAGGGACATTCACCCCTCCACTTT	CASQGQGHSPLHF	TRBV28	TRBD1	TRBJ1-6
TGTGCCAGCAGCTTAGGGGCAGCGACTACCATCAGCGAGCAGTACTTC	CASSLGAATTISEQYF	TRBV7-6	NA	TRBJ2-7
TGTGCCAGCAGTGCCTCCGGGACAGGATGGCTGAACACCGGGGAGCTGTTTTTT	CASSASGTGWLNTGELFF	TRBV2	TRBD1	TRBJ2-2
TGCGCCAGCAGCTTGACCAGGGGAAGAGAGACCCAGTACTTC	CASSLTRGRETQYF	TRBV5-1	NA	TRBJ2-5
TGTGCCAGCTGGGACAGGGATACCTACGAGCAGTACTTC	CASWDRDTYEQYF	TRBV6-6	TRBD1	TRBJ2-7
TGTGCCAGCAGTTTATCTCCAGGGCCCACAGATACGCAGTATTTT	CASSLSPGPTDTQYF	TRBV27	NA	TRBJ2-3
TGTGCCAGCAGTAGGACAGTCACAGATACGCAGTATTTT	CASSRTVTDTQYF	TRBV2	NA	TRBJ2-3
TGTGCCAGCAGCCCCCTCAGGGTCCTCAGTGGAACAGATACGCAGTATTTT	CASSPLRVLSGTDTQYF	TRBV28	NA	TRBJ2-3
TGTGCCAGCAGCCAAGGACGGGCGGGCGAGGACACTGAAGCTTTCTTT	CASSQGRAGEDTEAFF	TRBV14	NA	TRBJ1-1
TGTGCCAGCACCCCGACTTCGAATTACGAGCAGTACTTC	CASTPTSNYEQYF	TRBV2	NA	TRBJ2-7
TGTGCCAGCAGCGAAGAGACAGTTCGCTACGAGCAGTACTTC	CASSEETVRYEQYF	TRBV2	NA	TRBJ2-7
TGTGCCAGCAGCTTACGGGGGGGTACTGAAGCTTTCTTT	CASSLRGGTEAFF	TRBV7-9	NA	TRBJ1-1
TGTGCCAGCAGTCATAAAGCGGGGGCTCCTGAAGCTTTCTTT	CASSHKAGAPEAFF	TRBV7-8	NA	TRBJ1-1
TGTGCCAGCTGGGTGGAAGCGGGCTACACCTTC	CASWVEAGYTF	TRBV28	NA	TRBJ1-2
TGTGCCAGCAGCACGGGACAGCTGAACACTGAAGCTTTCTTT	CASSTGQLNTEAFF	TRBV7-9	TRBD1	TRBJ1-1
TGCGCCAGCAGCCAAGAATCGGTTGCTAGCGGGAGGTCCTACAATGAGCAGTTCTTC	CASSQESVASGRSYNEQFF	TRBV4-3	TRBD2	TRBJ2-1
TGTGCCAGCAGCCCCCGGGACAGGGGTATGTACGAGCAGTACTTC	CASSPRDRGMYEQYF	TRBV9	TRBD1	TRBJ2-7
TGTGCTAGCAGCCGGGGGGGCACAGATACGCAGTATTTT	CASSRGGTDTQYF	TRBV7-7	TRBD2	TRBJ2-3
TGTGCCTGGAGTATTACAGCCAACTATGGCTACACCTTC	CAWSITANYGYTF	TRBV30	NA	TRBJ1-2
TGTGCCAGCAGTCCCATTACAGGGTCTGGGGCCAACGTCCTGACTTTC	CASSPITGSGANVLTF	TRBV2	NA	TRBJ2-6
TGTGCCAGCAGCTTAGGGACTAGCGGCCACGCCGGGTACGAGCAGTACTTC	CASSLGTSGHAGYEQYF	TRBV7-3	TRBD2	TRBJ2-7
TGCGCCAGCAGCCAAGAGGGGGGGCCTGGAAACACCATATATTTT	CASSQEGGPGNTIYF	TRBV4-3	NA	TRBJ1-3
TGTGCCAGTAGTACCCCACGGGGGACAGCAACTATTAACTATGGCTACACCTTC	CASSTPRGTATINYGYTF	TRBV19	TRBD1	TRBJ1-2
TGCGCCAGCTCTAGCGGGGGGGCTGGCGACGGGGAGCTGTTTTTT	CASSSGGAGDGELFF	TRBV5-1	TRBD2	TRBJ2-2
TGTGCCACCAGCAGAGAAGGGACTAACGCTACCGAAGTGGAGACCCAGTACTTC	CATSREGTNATEVETQYF	TRBV15	TRBD2	TRBJ2-5
TGTGCCAGCAGGCGGGACAGGGTTATGAACACTGAAGCTTTCTTT	CASRRDRVMNTEAFF	TRBV7-2	TRBD1	TRBJ1-1
TGCGCCAGCAGCTTTTCAGCGGCCACAGATACGCAGTATTTT	CASSFSAATDTQYF	TRBV5-1	NA	TRBJ2-3
TGTGCCTGGAGGGGACAGGGGGCTACTGAAGCTTTCTTT	CAWRGQGATEAFF	TRBV30	TRBD1	TRBJ1-1
TGTGCCAGCAGCGGAAGACAGCCCCTCTCTGGAAACACCATATATTTT	CASSGRQPLSGNTIYF	TRBV9	NA	TRBJ1-3
TGTGCCAGCACCAGGGGACAGGGGGCTGGCTACACCTTC	CASTRGQGAGYTF	TRBV6-5	TRBD1	TRBJ1-2
TGTGCCAGCAGCTTAGTTGGGTCGGAGAATCAGCCCCAGCATTTT	CASSLVGSENQPQHF	TRBV7-2	NA	TRBJ1-5
TGTGCCAGCAGTTACAGGGGGGGGGATTACAACTATGGCTACACCTTC	CASSYRGGDYNYGYTF	TRBV6-5	NA	TRBJ1-2
TGTGCCAGCAGACGAGCCGGGACTGGCTCCTACGAGCAGTACTTC	CASRRAGTGSYEQYF	TRBV27	NA	TRBJ2-7
TGTGCCAGCAGCATAGCGGGGGGGTCCTACGAGCAGTACTTC	CASSIAGGSYEQYF	TRBV7-9	TRBD2	TRBJ2-7
TGTGCCAGCAGCGTATCGGGACTTCATTCCCTAGAGCAGTACTTC	CASSVSGLHSLEQYF	TRBV9	NA	TRBJ2-5
TGTGCCAGCAGCGTAGGAGGTAGCACAGATACGCAGTATTTT	CASSVGGSTDTQYF	TRBV9	NA	TRBJ2-3
TGTGCCAGCAGACGAGACTCAGGGGTAGGCTACACCTTC	CASRRDSGVGYTF	TRBV28	NA	TRBJ1-2
TGTGCCAGTTCCGGGACAGGCTTCTCCTACGAGCAGTACTTC	CASSGTGFSYEQYF	TRBV25-1	TRBD1	TRBJ2-7
TGTGCCTGCCGGGACAGGGGGCTTGGGGCCAACGTCCTGACTTTC	CACRDRGLGANVLTF	TRBV30	TRBD1	TRBJ2-6
TGTGCCAGCAGTTCGACAGTAAACACCGGGGAGCTGTTTTTT	CASSSTVNTGELFF	TRBV27	NA	TRBJ2-2
TGTGCCAGCAGCTCCTTCGCAGATACGCAGTATTTT	CASSSFADTQYF	TRBV7-2	NA	TRBJ2-3
TGTGCCAGCAGCCCGGGGGGGGACACAGATACGCAGTATTTT	CASSPGGDTDTQYF	TRBV7-3	TRBD2	TRBJ2-3
TGCAGCGGGAGAGAACAGGGGACGGGTGTTGAGTACTTC	CSGREQGTGVEYF	TRBV29-1	TRBD1	TRBJ2-5